One and the same sample provided the 13 T cell receptor beta chains below, sequenced in a study of blood T cell repertoires in COVID-19. TCRdb's copy holds only in-frame clones and misses some; the assay was immunoSEQ multiplex PCR. The sample records over 130,000 clones, around 85% being singletons. Sequenced material: peripheral blood. These receptors were obtained from a man in his 70s with acute or convalescent COVID-19.

In nucleotides, the CDR3 is TGTGCCAGCAGCACCGTCACCGGCGGGGGCACAGATACGCAGTATTTT. Protein product: CASSTVTGGGTDTQYF. The chain carries TRBV11-2 and TRBJ2-3; D might be TRBD2 (6 bases). Germline assignment: CDR1 SGHAT and CDR2 FQNNGV. V lost 5 bases and J 1 base, leaving 16 bases between the germline ends. This CDR3 comprises 16 residues.

The chain has TRBV7-9 and TRBJ2-2; D not certain. The V gene's germline CDR1 is SEHNR and CDR2 FQNEAQ (reference sequence). Trimming stripped 5 bases from V and 1 base from J, with 8 bases between. CDR3 size: 14 residues. The CDR3: CASSHNRNTGELFF. CDR3 coding DNA: TGTGCCAGCAGCCACAACAGGAACACCGGGGAGCTGTTTTTT.

The chain has TRBV19 and TRBJ1-1, with D possibly TRBD1 on 5 matching bases. This CDR3 region has 14 residues. Germline CDR1 reads LNHDA; CDR2 reads SQIVND (reference sequence). V lost 3 bases, J lost 1 base, and 9 bases lay in between. The DNA for the CDR3 is TGTGCCAGTAGTATGGGTCAGGGGAACACTGAAGCTTTCTTT. This sequence encodes CASSMGQGNTEAFF.

The chain recombines TRBV20-1 with TRBJ1-1; D gene uncertain. Trimming removed 3 bases at V and 7 bases at J, with 12 bases between. The CDR3 loop spans 12 amino acids. The germline CDR1 and CDR2 sequences are DFQATT and SNEGSKA (reference sequence). The CDR3 nucleotides read TGCAGTGCTAGTGCCGGAGGCTATGAAGCTTTCTTT. Amino acid sequence: CSASAGGYEAFF.

This clone came up once. The chain combines TRBV5-8 with TRBJ1-1, with D perhaps matching TRBD1 (5 bases). V dropped 4 bases and J dropped 3 bases, with 16 bases sitting between them. The CDR3 sequence is 15 residues long. CDR1 is SGHTS and CDR2 is YDEGEE in the germline V gene. CDR3 sequence: CASSRIGATDTEAFF. CDR3 coding DNA: TGTGCCAGCAGCCGAATAGGGGCGACAGACACTGAAGCTTTCTTT.

This clone has just a few counts. This chain uses TRBV5-1 with TRBJ2-1; 12 bases agree with TRBD2. This CDR3 is 15 amino acids long. V shed 5 bases, J shed 0 bases, and the junction held 0 bases outside the gene matches. Per germline, CDR1 SGHRS and CDR2 YFSETQ. The chain's CDR3 is CASRLAGGSYNEQFF. CDR3 coding DNA: TGCGCCAGCAGACTAGCGGGAGGCTCCTACAATGAGCAGTTCTTC.

The chain is built from TRBV5-8 and TRBJ2-7; 7 bases are shared with TRBD2. The CDR3 is made up of 15 amino acids. V lost 0 bases to trimming and J lost 3 bases; unmatched junction nucleotides: 6. Germline values: CDR1 SGHTS, CDR2 YDEGEE. CDR3 region: CASSLGAGANYEQYF. CDR3 coding DNA: TGTGCCAGCAGCTTGGGGGCGGGAGCGAACTACGAGCAGTACTTC. Combining the CDR3 with reference TRBV5-8 and TRBJ2-7 gives the whole variable domain EAGVTQSPTHLIKTRGQQATLRCSPISGHTSVYWYQQALGLGLQFLLWYDEGEERNRGNFPPRFSGRQFPNYSSELNVNALELEDSALYLCASSLGAGANYEQYFGPGTRLTVT.

J is TRBJ1-5 and V is TRBV28; D perhaps matches TRBD1 (6 bases). With 6 bases removed from V and 3 bases from J, the gap between germline ends came to 12 bases. This CDR3 comprises 14 residues. The germline V gene encodes CDR1 MDHEN and CDR2 SYDVKM. CDR3: CASSQGQFNQPQHF. The CDR3 bases are TGTGCCAGCAGCCAGGGACAATTCAATCAGCCCCAGCATTTT.

The CDR3 loop reads CATSRDWDREQFF. CDR3 DNA sequence: TGTGCCACCAGCAGAGATTGGGACAGGGAGCAGTTCTTC. V usage is TRBV15 and J usage is TRBJ2-1; 8 bases are a match to TRBD1. CDR1 is LNHNV and CDR2 is YYDKDF in the germline V gene (reference sequence). This CDR3 region has 13 residues. J gave up 10 bases and V 0 bases, and 2 bases lay outside the gene matches.

The chain joins TRBV7-2 to TRBJ2-7; TRBD2 matches 8 bases. The CDR3 has 16 residues. V shed 1 base, J shed 3 bases, and the junction held 8 bases outside the gene matches. Germline CDR1 reads SGHTA; CDR2 reads FQGNSA. The CDR3 loop reads CASSLVSLAGIYEQYF. In nucleotides, the CDR3 is TGTGCCAGCAGCTTAGTGTCTCTAGCGGGTATCTACGAGCAGTACTTC.

The chain couples TRBV7-3 to TRBJ2-3; 7 nucleotides match TRBD1. J lost 5 bases, V lost 2 bases, and 1 base had no gene match. The CDR3 runs to 13 residues. In germline, CDR1 is SGHTA, CDR2 FQGTGA. The CDR3 here is CASSLDRVDTQYF. The CDR3 DNA is TGTGCCAGCAGCTTAGACAGGGTAGATACGCAGTATTTT.

V gene TRBV19 combines with J gene TRBJ2-7, with D uncertain. The CDR3 sequence is 13 residues long. Trimming took 5 bases from V and 3 from J, leaving 11 bases between them. Germline V CDR1 and CDR2: LNHDA, SQIVND (reference sequence). CDR3 in amino acids: CASSSGSNYEQYF. CDR3 nucleotides: TGTGCCAGTAGTTCCGGGTCCAACTACGAGCAGTACTTC. The whole variable domain, remainder taken from reference TRBV19 and TRBJ2-7, is DGGITQSPKYLFRKEGQNVTLSCEQNLNHDAMYWYRQDPGQGLRLIYYSQIVNDFQKGDIAEGYSVSREKKESFPLTVTSAQKNPTAFYLCASSSGSNYEQYFGPGTRLTVT.

The rearrangement uses TRBV5-4 and TRBJ2-1, with 13 bases identical to TRBD2. The length of the CDR3 is 15 residues. The V and J ends lost 0 bases and 9 bases, in that order; junction bases with no gene match: 3. Germline V gene data show CDR1 as SGHNT and CDR2 as YYREEE (reference sequence). The chain's CDR3 is CASSLGTSGSGEQFF. The CDR3 DNA sequence: TGTGCCAGCAGCTTGGGGACTAGCGGGAGCGGTGAGCAGTTCTTC.